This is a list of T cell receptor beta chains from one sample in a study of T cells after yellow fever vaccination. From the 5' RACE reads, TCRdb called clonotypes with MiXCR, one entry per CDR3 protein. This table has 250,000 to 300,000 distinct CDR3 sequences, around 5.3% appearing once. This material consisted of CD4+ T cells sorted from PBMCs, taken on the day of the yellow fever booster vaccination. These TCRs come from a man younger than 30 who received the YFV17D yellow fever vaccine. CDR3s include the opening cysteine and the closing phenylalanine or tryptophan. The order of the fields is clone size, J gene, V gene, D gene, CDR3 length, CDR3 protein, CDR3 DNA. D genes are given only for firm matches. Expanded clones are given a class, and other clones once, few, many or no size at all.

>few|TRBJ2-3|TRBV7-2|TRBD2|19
CASSLGTSGGARVTDTQYF
TGTGCCAGCAGCTTAGGGACTAGCGGGGGGGCTCGGGTCACAGATACGCAGTATTTT
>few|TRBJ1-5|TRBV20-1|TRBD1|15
CSARRTGLVGQPQHF
TGCAGTGCTAGAAGGACAGGCCTCGTGGGTCAGCCCCAGCATTTT
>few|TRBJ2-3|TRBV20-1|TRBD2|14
CSARVAGGSDTQYF
TGCAGTGCTAGAGTCGCGGGGGGCTCAGATACGCAGTATTTT
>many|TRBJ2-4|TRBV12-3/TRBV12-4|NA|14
CASTWRGTKNIQYF
TGTGCCAGCACCTGGAGGGGGACCAAAAACATTCAGTACTTC
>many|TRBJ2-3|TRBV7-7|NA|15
CASSLGVGSTDTQYF
TGTGCCAGCAGCTTGGGCGTCGGTAGCACAGATACGCAGTATTTT
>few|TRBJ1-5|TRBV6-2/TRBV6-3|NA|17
CASSSPGRAYSNQPQHF
TGTGCCAGCAGTTCTCCGGGCAGGGCCTATAGCAATCAGCCCCAGCATTTT
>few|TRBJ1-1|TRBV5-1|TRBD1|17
CASSLQWTGGMRTEAFF
TGCGCCAGCAGCTTGCAATGGACAGGGGGTATGAGGACTGAAGCTTTCTTT
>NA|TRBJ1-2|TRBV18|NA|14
CASSPPTGVVGYTF
TGTGCCAGCTCACCACCTACGGGGGTGGTTGGCTACACCTTC
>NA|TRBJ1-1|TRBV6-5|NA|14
CASSYSPDNTEAFF
TGTGCCAGCAGTTACTCTCCAGACAACACTGAAGCTTTCTTT
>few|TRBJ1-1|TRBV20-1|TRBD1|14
CSASSGTVNTEAFF
TGCAGTGCTAGTTCCGGGACAGTGAACACTGAAGCTTTCTTT
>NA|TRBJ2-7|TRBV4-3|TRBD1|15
CASSQVDRASYEQYF
TGCGCCAGCAGCCAAGTGGACAGGGCGTCCTACGAGCAGTACTTC
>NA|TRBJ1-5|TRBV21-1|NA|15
CASSKVRFSNQPQHF
TGTGCCAGCAGCAAAGTTAGGTTTAGCAATCAGCCCCAGCATTTT
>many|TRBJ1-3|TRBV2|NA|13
CASSPASGNTIYF
TGTGCCAGTTCACCCGCCTCTGGAAACACCATATATTTT
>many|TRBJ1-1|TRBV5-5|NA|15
CAGSRDGPPNTEAFF
TGTGCCGGCTCACGGGACGGACCCCCGAACACTGAAGCTTTCTTT
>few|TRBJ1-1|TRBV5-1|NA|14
CASSPRGRAAEAFF
TGCGCCAGCAGCCCCAGGGGTCGGGCCGCTGAAGCTTTCTTT
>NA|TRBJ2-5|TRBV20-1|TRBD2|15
CSAIYSGGTQETQYF
TGCAGTGCTATATACAGCGGGGGGACTCAAGAGACCCAGTACTTC
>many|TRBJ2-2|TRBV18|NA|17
CASSPPGTLVNTGELFF
TGTGCCAGCTCACCACCGGGGACACTCGTTAACACCGGGGAGCTGTTTTTT
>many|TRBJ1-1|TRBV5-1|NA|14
CASSLQGGSTEAFF
TGCGCCAGCAGCCTACAGGGTGGGAGTACTGAAGCTTTCTTT
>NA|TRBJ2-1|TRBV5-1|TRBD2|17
CASSAPVTAGGYNEQFF
TGCGCCAGCAGCGCCCCGGTTACAGCGGGGGGGTACAATGAGCAGTTCTTC
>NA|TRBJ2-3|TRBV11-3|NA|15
CASSSGGSVPDTQYF
TGTGCCAGCAGCTCCGGAGGTAGCGTGCCAGATACGCAGTATTTT
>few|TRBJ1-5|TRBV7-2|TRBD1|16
CASSPGTGNSNQPQHF
TGTGCCAGCAGCCCCGGGACAGGGAACAGCAATCAGCCCCAGCATTTT
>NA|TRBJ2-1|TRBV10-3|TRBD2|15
CAISDLQRGGDEQFF
TGTGCCATCAGTGATTTACAGCGGGGGGGAGATGAGCAGTTCTTC
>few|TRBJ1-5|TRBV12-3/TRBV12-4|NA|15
CASSALGGGNQPQHF
TGTGCCAGCAGCGCCCTGGGGGGCGGCAATCAGCCCCAGCATTTT
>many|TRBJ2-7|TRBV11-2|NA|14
CASSSGGPTYEQYF
TGTGCCAGCAGCTCCGGGGGGCCAACCTACGAGCAGTACTTC
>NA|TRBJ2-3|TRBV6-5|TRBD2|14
CASSPRTSADTQYF
TGTGCCAGCAGCCCCAGGACTAGCGCAGATACGCAGTATTTT
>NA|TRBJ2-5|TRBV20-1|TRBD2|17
CSALEGISGGVQETQYF
TGCAGTGCTCTAGAGGGGATTAGCGGGGGGGTCCAAGAGACCCAGTACTTC
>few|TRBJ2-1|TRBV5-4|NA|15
CASSLQGSTYNEQFF
TGTGCCAGCAGCTTGCAGGGATCAACCTACAATGAGCAGTTCTTC
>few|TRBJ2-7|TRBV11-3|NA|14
CASSRGAPGDEQYF
TGTGCCAGCAGCCGCGGGGCGCCGGGCGACGAGCAGTACTTC
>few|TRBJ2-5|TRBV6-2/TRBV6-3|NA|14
CASRTPGRWRSQYF
TGTGCCAGCAGAACACCGGGACGATGGAGGTCCCAGTACTTC
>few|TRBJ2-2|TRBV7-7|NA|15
CASTPRGGDGGELFF
TGTGCTAGCACTCCAAGAGGCGGGGACGGCGGGGAGCTGTTTTTT
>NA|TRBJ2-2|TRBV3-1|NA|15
CASSWDIGGTGELFF
TGTGCCAGCAGCTGGGACATAGGGGGCACCGGGGAGCTGTTTTTT
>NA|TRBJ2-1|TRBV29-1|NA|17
CSVDFQAGISSYNEQFF
TGCAGCGTTGATTTCCAGGCCGGCATTAGCTCCTACAATGAGCAGTTCTTC
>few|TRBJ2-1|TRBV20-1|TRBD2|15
CSAPGLAGGSHEQFF
TGCAGTGCCCCCGGACTAGCGGGGGGGTCCCACGAGCAGTTCTTC
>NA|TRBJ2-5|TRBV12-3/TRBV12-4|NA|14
CASSLAGGPETQYF
TGTGCCAGCAGTTTAGCGGGGGGGCCAGAGACCCAGTACTTC
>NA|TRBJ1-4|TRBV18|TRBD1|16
CASSPGQGAANEKLFF
TGTGCCAGCTCACCGGGACAGGGGGCAGCTAATGAAAAACTGTTTTTT
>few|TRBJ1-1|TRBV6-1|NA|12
CASRTVNTEAFF
TGTGCCAGCAGGACGGTAAACACTGAAGCTTTCTTT
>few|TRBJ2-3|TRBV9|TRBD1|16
CASSLGTGATTDTQYF
TGTGCCAGCAGCCTGGGGACAGGGGCCACCACAGATACGCAGTATTTT
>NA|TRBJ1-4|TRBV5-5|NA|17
CASSPDIAGGFGEKLFF
TGTGCCAGCAGCCCGGACATAGCCGGGGGTTTTGGCGAAAAACTGTTTTTT
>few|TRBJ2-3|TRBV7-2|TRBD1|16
CASSFRMTGGRDTQYF
TGTGCCAGCAGCTTCCGTATGACAGGGGGCAGAGATACGCAGTATTTT
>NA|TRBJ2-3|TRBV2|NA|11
CASRNADTQYF
TGTGCCAGCAGGAATGCAGATACGCAGTATTTT
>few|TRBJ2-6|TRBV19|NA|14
CASIGRSGANVLTF
TGTGCCAGTATCGGGAGATCTGGGGCCAACGTCCTGACTTTC
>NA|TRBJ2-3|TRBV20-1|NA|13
CSARDPTADTQYF
TGCAGTGCTAGGGATCCCACGGCAGATACGCAGTATTTT
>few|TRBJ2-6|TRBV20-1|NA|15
CSAGTSVSGANVLTF
TGCAGTGCTGGGACATCCGTATCTGGGGCCAACGTCCTGACTTTC
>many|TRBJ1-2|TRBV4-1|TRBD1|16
CASSQDRRTGNYGYTF
TGCGCCAGCAGCCAAGATCGAAGGACAGGGAACTATGGCTACACCTTC
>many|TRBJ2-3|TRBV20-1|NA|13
CSARAGGTDTQYF
TGCAGTGCGAGGGCTGGAGGGACAGATACGCAGTATTTT
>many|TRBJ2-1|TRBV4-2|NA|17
CASSPGRMGGADNEQFF
TGTGCCAGCAGCCCAGGCAGGATGGGGGGGGCCGACAATGAGCAGTTCTTC
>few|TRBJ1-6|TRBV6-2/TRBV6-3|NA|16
CARSYRRPGNNSPLHF
TGTGCCAGAAGTTATCGGAGACCTGGGAATAATTCACCCCTCCACTTT
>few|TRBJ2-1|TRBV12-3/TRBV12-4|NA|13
CASGNRFYNEQFF
TGTGCCAGCGGAAACAGGTTCTACAATGAGCAGTTCTTC
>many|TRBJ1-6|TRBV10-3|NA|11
CAIGEQSPLHF
TGTGCCATCGGCGAACAGTCACCCCTCCACTTT
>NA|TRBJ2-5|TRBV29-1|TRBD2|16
CSVAREGLAGRETQNF
TGCAGCGTTGCCCGCGAAGGACTAGCGGGGAGGGAGACCCAGAACTTC
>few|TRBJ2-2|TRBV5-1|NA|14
CASSLGLVGGELFF
TGCGCCAGCAGCTTGGGTCTAGTTGGCGGGGAGCTGTTTTTT
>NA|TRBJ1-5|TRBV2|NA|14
CASSGGEGNQPQHF
TGTGCCAGCAGTGGGGGCGAGGGCAATCAGCCCCAGCATTTT
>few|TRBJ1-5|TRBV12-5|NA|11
CASGFRQPQHF
TGTGCTAGTGGTTTTCGACAGCCCCAGCATTTT
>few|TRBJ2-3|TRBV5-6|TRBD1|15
CASSWGQGAPDTQYF
TGTGCCAGCAGCTGGGGACAGGGGGCTCCAGATACGCAGTATTTT
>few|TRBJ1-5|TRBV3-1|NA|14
CASSHSGGGQPQHF
TGTGCCAGCAGCCATAGTGGTGGAGGGCAGCCCCAGCATTTT
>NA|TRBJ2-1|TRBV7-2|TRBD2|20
CASSSPGLAGPASSYNEQFF
TGTGCCAGCAGTTCGCCGGGACTAGCGGGTCCAGCGAGCTCCTACAATGAGCAGTTCTTC
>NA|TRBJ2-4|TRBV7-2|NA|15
CASSISQGIRNIQYF
TGTGCCAGCAGCATCTCGCAGGGAATAAGGAACATTCAGTACTTC
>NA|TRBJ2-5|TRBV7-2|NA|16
CASSFGGARGQETQYF
TGTGCCAGCAGCTTTGGTGGGGCGCGAGGGCAAGAGACCCAGTACTTC
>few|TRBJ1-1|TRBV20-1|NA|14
CSASEGKALDEAFF
TGCAGTGCTAGTGAGGGGAAGGCTCTGGATGAAGCTTTCTTT
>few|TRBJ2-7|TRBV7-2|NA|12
CASSTGSSEQYF
TGTGCCAGCAGCACGGGGAGCAGCGAGCAGTACTTC